This TCR beta chain was obtained from a study of molecular identifiers for immune sequencing clone quantification. Study findings and constraints: Whereas naive cells kept under 1% of molecules in clones above 20 RNA copies, such clones held over 97% in effectors. Jurkat TCR RNA from one cell was spiked into some 1 million naive cells, and it was reportedly detectable there.

Libraries of bulk TCR were made by previously described methods (with listed TCR primers). One entry per CDR3 protein results from TCRdb running MiXCR on the PCR reads. This table holds about 89,000 distinct CDR3 sequences, over 15% found once. This clonotype was seen only a few times. Its antigen is not known. V gave up 3 bases and J gave up 2 bases; unmatched junction bases: 5. The CDR3 totals 16 residues. Germline CDR1 is SGDLS and CDR2 is YYNGEE. Naive CD8 T cells were sorted, and the gate applied was CD8+CD4-CCR7+CD45RA+. This clonotype was sampled from a human donor in good health. Some libraries in this study had Jurkat cell RNA spiked in. The sample comprised naive CD8+ T cells from blood, with Jurkat cell RNA spiked in. Subset here: FACS-sorted CD8+CD4-CCR7+CD45RA+ naive T cells. The chain recombines TRBV9 with TRBJ2-2, with 9 nucleotides matching TRBD1. CDR3 coding DNA: TGTGCCAGCAGCGCGAGACAGGGGGGAAACACCGGGGAGCTGTTTTTT. Translating it yields CASSARQGGNTGELFF. The full variable domain, rest sourced from reference TRBV9 and TRBJ2-2, is DSGVTQTPKHLITATGQRVTLRCSPRSGDLSVYWYQQSLDQGLQFLIQYYNGEERAKGNILERFSAQQFPDLHSELNLSSLELGDSALYFCASSARQGGNTGELFFGEGSRLTVL.